This T cell receptor beta chain was documented in a study of vaccination and CD4 T cells after COVID-19. In the study overall: The convalescents, six males and four females, included two who were Hispanic. Broader study findings: Median about 88% of reactive clones detected in convalescent patients emerged only post-vaccination.

The CDR3 runs to 12 residues. Germline CDR1 SGHNT, CDR2 YENEEA. V was cut by 3 bases and J by 7 bases, with 6 bases left in between. The assay that was used to sequence DNA from cultured CD4+ T cells was the Oncomine TCR Beta short-read assay. Once CD4+ T cells had been cultured, genomic DNA was extracted from them. In TCRdb, the PCR reads were re-called with MiXCR into one record per CDR3 protein. The table includes about 25,000 distinct CDR3 sequences, about 52% detected once. About this clonotype itself: The antigen is undetermined.

Treatment in this sample: 10-day PBMC culture with coronavirus spike peptide pools or control peptides (ViraFEST assay). Before TCRs were sequenced, ViraFEST expanded antigen-specific T cells with peptide pools. The TCR originated in a human donor who had recovered from COVID-19. The V gene is TRBV11-3, the J gene TRBJ2-2, with D hard to call. Sequencing was done on a sample of CD4+ T cells from blood, cultured in vitro. DNA of the CDR3: TGTGCCAGCAGCTTCGCTGACGGGGAGCTGTTTTTT. Its protein is CASSFADGELFF.